What follows are 16 T cell receptor beta chains derived from one specimen sequenced in a study of T cell responses to AZD1222 COVID-19 vaccine. Produced via immunoSEQ multiplex PCR; TCRdb's table is partial and in-frame only. This sample has roughly 150,000 clones; about 90% occur once, and the top ten carry about 5%. The sample consisted of peripheral blood, taken on day 0 of AZD1222 vaccination. Every receptor here comes from an adult in good health.

The rearrangement links TRBV6-5 to TRBJ1-2, with 8 bases matching TRBD1. The CDR3 extends over 15 amino acids. V lost 5 bases and J lost 5; bases outside the gene matches: 10. In germline, CDR1 is MNHEY, CDR2 SVGAGI. In DNA, the CDR3 is TGTGCCAGCAGTAGTTCAGGGGGCGCAGCATATGGCTACACCTTC. Protein: CASSSSGGAAYGYTF.

This clone was detected only once. V usage is TRBV6-2 or TRBV6-3 and J usage is TRBJ1-1; possibly TRBD1 for D (6 bases). The CDR3 covers 14 residues. Germline V gene data show CDR1 as MNHEY and CDR2 as SVGEGT. The germline V and J ends were trimmed by 2 bases and 4 bases, with 11 bases remaining between them. The CDR3 sequence is CASSYGRGGTEAFF. Here the CDR3 DNA reads TGTGCCAGCAGTTACGGCAGGGGAGGCACTGAAGCTTTCTTT.

This clone came up once. The chain joins TRBV10-3 to TRBJ2-3; TRBD1 is a possible D gene (6 bases). This CDR3 is 16 amino acids long. V dropped 0 bases and J dropped 2 bases, with 12 bases sitting between them. Germline lookup yields CDR1 ENHRY and CDR2 SYGVKD. The CDR3 DNA follows: TGTGCCATCAGTGAGTCGTCCGGACAGTTCACAGATACGCAGTATTTT. It yields the protein CAISESSGQFTDTQYF.

This sequence joins TRBV5-4 and TRBJ1-2; a weak D match, TRBD1 (6 bases). Germline loops: CDR1 SGHNT, CDR2 YYREEE (reference sequence). The CDR3 is made up of 15 amino acids. Trimming left V 0 bases short and J 4 bases short, with 13 bases between. This chain's CDR3 is CASSLDRTETYGYTF. DNA for the CDR3: TGTGCCAGCAGCTTGGACCGGACAGAAACCTATGGCTACACCTTC. Drawing the rest from reference TRBV5-4 and TRBJ1-2, the complete variable domain is ETGVTQSPTHLIKTRGQQVTLRCSSQSGHNTVSWYQQALGQGPQFIFQYYREEENGRGNFPPRFSGLQFPNYSSELNVNALELDDSALYLCASSLDRTETYGYTFGSGTRLTVV.

This clone was found once. This chain connects TRBV24-1 to TRBJ2-1, with 11 bases fitting TRBD1. Unmatched junction bases numbered 11, after V lost 2 bases and J lost 9 bases. This CDR3 contains 17 residues. The germline CDR1 and CDR2 sequences are KGHDR and SFDVKD. The CDR3 nucleotides are TGTGCCACCAGTGATTGGGGGCCGGGACAGGGGGGGAGTGAGCAGTTCTTC. It yields the protein CATSDWGPGQGGSEQFF.

This rearrangement joins TRBV7-2 to TRBJ2-5; TRBD1 agrees at 7 bases. Trimming removed 1 base from V and 2 bases from J; junction bases left unmatched: 7. Germline V gene sequence: CDR1 SGHTA, CDR2 FQGNSA. The CDR3 has 16 residues. CDR3 sequence reads: CASSLGVGRGQETQYF. The CDR3 DNA is TGTGCCAGCAGCTTAGGTGTGGGCAGGGGGCAAGAGACCCAGTACTTC.

This chain uses TRBV5-1 with TRBJ2-5; D could derive from TRBD1 or TRBD2 (5 bases each). Deletions cut 5 bases from V and 1 base from J, with 15 bases between. The CDR3 sequence is 15 residues long. Germline V lookup: CDR1 SGHRS, CDR2 YFSETQ. DNA of the CDR3: TGCGCCAGCAGTCCGGGACGTGGGGCCCAAGAGACCCAGTACTTC. Amino acids: CASSPGRGAQETQYF.

The V and J genes are TRBV6-2 or TRBV6-3 and TRBJ2-7, with TRBD1 matching over 8 bases. V shed 2 bases and J 6 bases; nucleotides not matched to a gene: 3. This CDR3 comprises 13 residues. In germline, CDR1 is MNHEY, CDR2 SVGEGT. The CDR3 DNA reads as TGTGCCAGCAGTTACCAGGGGGCCAGCGAGCAGTACTTC. It codes for CASSYQGASEQYF.

J is TRBJ2-2 and V is TRBV6-2 or TRBV6-3; TRBD2 might be the D (6 bases). V shed 4 bases and J shed 0 bases, with 9 bases lying between them. The CDR3 runs 15 residues. Looked up from germline, CDR1 is MNHEY and CDR2 is SVGEGT. The DNA of the CDR3 is TGTGCCAGCAGTTGGACGGGGGCGAACACCGGGGAGCTGTTTTTT. Protein: CASSWTGANTGELFF.

This clone was seen more than once but under ten times. The DNA of the CDR3 is TGTGCCAGCAGCCAAGACAGCCCCCTGAATCAGCCCCAGCATTTT. Protein: CASSQDSPLNQPQHF. The rearrangement joins TRBV16 to TRBJ1-5; possibly TRBD1 for D (5 bases). The germline CDR1 and CDR2 sequences are KGHSY and FQNENV. Deletions cut 2 bases from V and 4 bases from J, with 12 bases between. CDR3 length: 15 amino acids.

Points on this clone: At the DNA level, this CDR3 is encoded by other sequences in the same sample as well. The chain uses TRBV9 and TRBJ2-6, with D perhaps matching TRBD1 or TRBD2 (5 bases each). The CDR3 runs to 15 residues. Germline V gene sequence: CDR1 SGDLS, CDR2 YYNGEE. V lost 0 bases to trimming and J lost 2 bases, with 6 bases between them. The CDR3 here is CASSVGGTGANVLTF. CDR3 nucleotides: TGTGCCAGCAGCGTAGGGGGGACTGGGGCCAACGTCCTGACTTTC.

The chain has TRBV27 and TRBJ1-5, with TRBD1 as a possible D gene (5 bases). In germline, CDR1 is MNHEY, CDR2 SMNVEV (reference sequence). V was clipped by 4 bases and J by 7 bases, with 14 bases between them. The CDR3 has 14 residues. CDR3 protein: CASSWGGEGQPQHF. As DNA, the CDR3 is TGTGCCAGCAGTTGGGGGGGGGAAGGACAGCCCCAGCATTTT.

The J gene is TRBJ1-1, the V gene TRBV5-1; D is undetermined. CDR1 and CDR2 from the germline V gene are SGHRS and YFSETQ. V lost 4 bases and J 2 bases, leaving 9 bases between the germline ends. The CDR3 has 13 amino acids. Here the CDR3 DNA reads TGCGCCAGCAGCCCATCCCCTAACACTGAAGCTTTCTTT. Encoded protein: CASSPSPNTEAFF.

The gene calls are TRBV21-1 and TRBJ2-1; the table's D call, TRBD2, was not checked against the DNA. TRBV21-1 is described as a pseudogene. This CDR3 has 14 amino acids. In nucleotides, the CDR3 is TGTGCCAGCAGCAAAGGGCCTAGCGGGAGTGAGCAGTTCTTC. It translates to CASSKGPSGSEQFF.

CDR3 region: CASSSRLAGPTDTQYF. Here the CDR3 DNA reads TGTGCCAGCAGCTCCCGACTAGCGGGACCCACAGATACGCAGTATTTT. This chain uses TRBV5-8 with TRBJ2-3, with 11 bases that match TRBD2. The CDR3 is 16 residues long. Germline V gene lookup returns CDR1 SGHTS and CDR2 YDEGEE. With V trimmed by 3 bases and J by 2 bases, 5 bases remained unmatched.

The chain links TRBV15 to TRBJ2-7, with D maybe TRBD2 (5 bases). V dropped 1 base and J dropped 0 bases, with 10 bases sitting between them. Germline V gene sequence: CDR1 LNHNV, CDR2 YYDKDF (reference sequence). The CDR3 has 15 amino acids. The CDR3 DNA reads TGTGCCACCAGCAGAGGCGGCGGGCGCTCCTACGAGCAGTACTTC. This encodes CATSRGGGRSYEQYF.